These 25 T cell receptor beta chains were sequenced from one sample in a study of blood T cell repertoires in COVID-19. TCRdb's copy holds only in-frame clones and misses some; the assay was immunoSEQ multiplex PCR. The repertoire has approximately 37,000 clones, approximately 88% of them found once; the top ten carry around a tenth. Sequenced input: peripheral blood. The receptors were gathered from a human donor in a cohort sampled during active COVID-19.

The J gene is TRBJ2-5, the V gene TRBV5-1; D ambiguous. V was shortened by 0 bases and J by 3 bases, with 6 bases between the two germline ends. The CDR3 length is 13 residues. Looked up from germline, CDR1 is SGHRS and CDR2 is YFSETQ. For the CDR3, the DNA is TGCGCCAGCAGCTTGGGGCGGAAAGAGACCCAGTACTTC. This sequence encodes CASSLGRKETQYF.

The chain employs TRBV6-6 and TRBJ1-1; TRBD1 is a possible D gene (5 bases). The length of the CDR3 is 12 residues. V was trimmed by 5 bases and J by 13 bases, leaving 17 bases between them. Germline CDR1 MNHNY, CDR2 SVGAGI (reference sequence). CDR3 residues: CASSPRGGIDFF. CDR3 nucleotide sequence: TGTGCCAGCAGTCCCCGGGGGGGGATCGATTTCTTT.

This chain uses TRBV19 with TRBJ1-1; 8 bases are a match to TRBD1. From germline, CDR1 is LNHDA and CDR2 SQIVND (reference sequence). The CDR3 spans 14 residues. Trimming at V came to 4 bases and at J to 2 bases, leaving 3 bases not matched to a gene. The CDR3 DNA reads as TGTGCCAGTAGTACCGACAGGGGAAACACTGAAGCTTTCTTT. Translating gives CASSTDRGNTEAFF.

CDR3 nucleotides: TGCGCCAGCAGCCGGGCCGGGGGGATGAGGTACGAGCAGTACTTC. It is translated as CASSRAGGMRYEQYF. The gene calls are TRBV5-1 and TRBJ2-7; 7 positions match TRBD2. The germline V gene encodes CDR1 SGHRS and CDR2 YFSETQ. After removal of 4 bases from V and 4 bases from J, the junction contained 11 bases not matched to a gene. The CDR3 contains 15 residues.

The chain combines TRBV2 with TRBJ2-1, with 9 bases lining up with TRBD1. The CDR3 spans 14 residues. The germline gives CDR1 SNHLY, CDR2 FYNNEI. The V and J ends lost 5 bases and 7 bases, in that order; junction bases with no gene match: 6. The CDR3 DNA is TGTGCCAGCAGTCAACAGGGGGCGCGTAATGAGCAGTTCTTC. Translated, it gives CASSQQGARNEQFF.

The chain joins TRBV7-9 to TRBJ1-2, with a possible D match to TRBD1 (5 bases). Germline V gene lookup returns CDR1 SEHNR and CDR2 FQNEAQ (reference sequence). The germline V and J ends were trimmed by 3 bases and 6 bases, with 14 bases remaining between them. This CDR3 comprises 14 residues. The CDR3 spells CASSLSRRVDGYTF. The DNA for the CDR3 is TGTGCCAGCAGCTTGTCACGCAGGGTGGATGGCTACACCTTC.

The gene calls are TRBV14 and TRBJ1-3; unclear D gene. The V gene lost 4 bases and the J gene lost 0 bases, with 16 bases spanning the gap. CDR3 length: 17 amino acids. Germline-derived CDR1 and CDR2 are SGHDN and FVKESK. CDR3 DNA: TGTGCCAGCAGCCCCCGCTTTGTAGGAGTCTCTGGAAACACCATATATTTT. The encoded protein is CASSPRFVGVSGNTIYF.

The chain links TRBV7-9 to TRBJ1-2; D is undetermined. The germline CDR1 and CDR2 sequences are SEHNR and FQNEAQ (reference sequence). The CDR3 spans 15 residues. Trimming took off 3 bases at V and 7 bases at J, with 18 bases between the two ends. The CDR3 DNA is TGTGCCAGCAGCTTGACCTCCGGGAGCTCACGTGGCTACACCTTC. Amino acid sequence: CASSLTSGSSRGYTF.

The chain combines TRBV7-9 with TRBJ1-3; D is unclear. This CDR3 region has 13 residues. The germline V gene has CDR1 SEHNR and CDR2 FQNEAQ (reference sequence). V lost 1 base to trimming and J lost 4 bases, with 5 bases between them. For the CDR3, the DNA is TGTGCCAGCAGCTTAGTCCTCGGAAACACCATATATTTT. Translating it yields CASSLVLGNTIYF.

V gene TRBV11-2 combines with J gene TRBJ2-7; 9 nucleotides align to TRBD1. Germline V lookup: CDR1 SGHAT, CDR2 FQNNGV. The CDR3 runs to 14 residues. The V and J ends lost 7 bases and 0 bases, in that order; junction bases with no gene match: 4. CDR3 in DNA: TGTGCCAGCAAACCGGGACAGGGCTCCTACGAGCAGTACTTC. Translating it yields CASKPGQGSYEQYF.

V and J are TRBV2 and TRBJ2-1; perhaps TRBD2 as D (6 bases). Deletions cut 0 bases from V and 10 bases from J, with 7 bases between. The CDR3 sequence is 12 residues long. Germline V gene data show CDR1 as SNHLY and CDR2 as FYNNEI. CDR3 bases: TGTGCCAGCAGTGAAGCTCGGGGGGAGCAGTTCTTC. Protein: CASSEARGEQFF.

The chain recombines TRBV5-4 with TRBJ1-4; D not resolved. CDR1 is SGHNT and CDR2 is YYREEE in the germline V gene (reference sequence). Trimming stripped 4 bases from V and 8 bases from J, with 15 bases between. This CDR3 is 14 amino acids long. The chain's CDR3 is CASSRGAVEEKLFF. As DNA, the CDR3 is TGTGCCAGCAGCCGAGGCGCCGTCGAGGAAAAACTGTTTTTT.

This chain uses TRBV19 with TRBJ2-4, with 7 bases that match TRBD1. V lost 10 bases, J lost 3 bases, and 9 bases stayed unmatched. CDR3 size: 14 residues. From germline, CDR1 is LNHDA and CDR2 SQIVND (reference sequence). The CDR3 reads CATRTGRNKNIQYF. The DNA of the CDR3 is TGTGCCACTAGGACAGGAAGGAACAAAAACATTCAGTACTTC. Looking up the rest from reference TRBV19 and TRBJ2-4 gives the full variable domain: DGGITQSPKYLFRKEGQNVTLSCEQNLNHDAMYWYRQDPGQGLRLIYYSQIVNDFQKGDIAEGYSVSREKKESFPLTVTSAQKNPTAFYLCATRTGRNKNIQYFGAGTRLSVL.

V is TRBV11-2 and J is TRBJ1-1, with D unresolved. Germline V gene data show CDR1 as SGHAT and CDR2 as FQNNGV. The CDR3 contains 12 residues. V was trimmed by 5 bases and J by 11 bases, leaving 15 bases between them. Here the CDR3 DNA reads TGTGCCAGCAGCCGAGGCGGGCTCAGGGCTTTCTTT. Translated: CASSRGGLRAFF.

This rearrangement joins TRBV5-1 to TRBJ1-2, with D hard to call. The CDR3 extends over 15 amino acids. V dropped 1 base and J dropped 4 bases, with 14 bases sitting between them. CDR1 is SGHRS, CDR2 YFSETQ, per germline. The CDR3 is CASSLRIGRSYGYTF. The CDR3 DNA follows: TGCGCCAGCAGCTTGAGGATTGGGAGGTCCTATGGCTACACCTTC.

V and J are TRBV24-1 and TRBJ2-1; no reliable D call. Germline values: CDR1 KGHDR, CDR2 SFDVKD. There are 12 residues in the CDR3. V lost 1 base and J lost 8, with 5 bases in between. CDR3 in DNA: TGTGCCACCAGTGATTTCGGAGATGAGCAGTTCTTC. It encodes CATSDFGDEQFF.

Here the CDR3 reads CASSVEGRTGLSEQFF. DNA of the CDR3: TGTGCCAGCAGCGTAGAGGGAAGAACGGGACTCAGTGAGCAGTTCTTC. The chain uses TRBV9 and TRBJ2-1, with a weak D call TRBD2 (6 bases). Between the trimmed V and J ends, which lost 0 bases and 9 bases, there was a span of 19 bases. Germline CDR1 is SGDLS and CDR2 is YYNGEE. The CDR3 contains 16 residues.

The V call is TRBV6-1, the J call TRBJ1-1; D unresolved. V dropped 3 bases and J dropped 4 bases, with 15 bases sitting between them. The CDR3 spans 15 residues. The germline V gene has CDR1 MNHNS and CDR2 SASEGT. Here the CDR3 reads CASSDKGSRGTEAFF. The CDR3 DNA is TGTGCCAGCAGTGACAAGGGTTCACGGGGCACTGAAGCTTTCTTT.

The chain joins TRBV6-6 to TRBJ1-5, with TRBD1 as a possible D gene (5 bases). CDR1 is MNHNY, CDR2 SVGAGI, per germline (reference sequence). Deletions cut 5 bases from V and 2 bases from J, with 19 bases between. The CDR3 consists of 17 residues. CDR3 bases: TGTGCCAGCAGTCCTCTCGGGGGGGGGATGGGCAATCAGCCCCAGCATTTT. Its translation is CASSPLGGGMGNQPQHF.

This clone was picked up a small number of times. The chain recombines TRBV7-9 with TRBJ2-7; TRBD1 matches 8 bases. Germline CDR1 SEHNR, CDR2 FQNEAQ (reference sequence). This CDR3 comprises 13 residues. With 5 bases clipped from V and 6 bases from J, the junction kept 6 bases outside the gene matches. This CDR3 is CASSATGVSEQYF. The CDR3 nucleotides are TGTGCCAGCAGCGCGACAGGGGTAAGCGAGCAGTACTTC.

This clone has a single count. This chain connects TRBV5-1 to TRBJ2-7, with TRBD1 matching over 8 bases. V trimming: 3 bases; J trimming: 1 base; junction bases outside the gene matches: 12. Per germline, CDR1 SGHRS and CDR2 YFSETQ. The CDR3 sequence is 17 residues long. CDR3 sequence (DNA): TGCGCCAGCAGCTCGTTGCGGGGACAGGATCGATCCTACGAGCAGTACTTC. It codes for CASSSLRGQDRSYEQYF.

The chain combines TRBV15 with TRBJ1-1, with a possible D match to TRBD1 (6 bases). Trimming stripped 0 bases from V and 4 bases from J, with 15 bases between. Germline V gene data show CDR1 as LNHNV and CDR2 as YYDKDF (reference sequence). This CDR3 contains 16 residues. The CDR3 nucleotides are TGTGCCACCAGCAGAGACCCCGGAGGGGGGGTCACTGAAGCTTTCTTT. It is translated as CATSRDPGGGVTEAFF.

This chain links TRBV19 with TRBJ2-3; tentative D call: TRBD2 (6 bases). The germline V gene has CDR1 LNHDA and CDR2 SQIVND (reference sequence). The germline V and J ends were trimmed by 2 bases and 4 bases, with 7 bases remaining between them. The CDR3 contains 13 residues. The CDR3 DNA reads TGTGCCAGTAGTATAACTAGCTCAGATACGCAGTATTTT. As protein: CASSITSSDTQYF.

This clone was seen more than once but under ten times. The rearrangement joins TRBV4-2 to TRBJ1-1, with D possibly matching TRBD1 (5 bases). This CDR3 contains 13 residues. Germline CDR1 is LGHNA and CDR2 is YNFKEQ. The V end was cut by 4 bases, the J end by 8 bases, with 14 bases between. The CDR3 sequence: CASSRRDPGEAFF. The DNA for the CDR3 is TGTGCCAGCAGCCGGCGGGACCCGGGGGAAGCTTTCTTT.

The chain employs TRBV5-5 and TRBJ1-1; no clear D gene. Germline V gene lookup returns CDR1 SGHKS and CDR2 YYEKEE (reference sequence). V lost 0 bases, J lost 2 bases, and 11 bases lay in between. This CDR3 spans 15 amino acids. In DNA form, the CDR3 reads TGTGCCAGCAGCTTGGCCGGCCAGACTAACACTGAAGCTTTCTTT. Protein sequence: CASSLAGQTNTEAFF.